Given below is one T cell receptor (beta chain) in context. Its antigen is undetermined. TCRdb keeps only in-frame clones here, not all; method: immunoSEQ multiplex PCR. The sample includes roughly 150,000 clones, 86% of them seen just once. This sample is part of a study of Ad26.COV2.S vaccination and SARS-CoV-2 variants. Regarding the study as a whole: Vaccine recipients surpassed placebo recipients in spike-specific TCR breadth. Reports say spike-specific CD8+ and CD4+ T cell responses covered substantial breadth after vaccination. The TCR-based breadth and depth measures might underestimate overall T cell responses. Non-spike TCR breadth was similar in vaccine and placebo recipients.

This receptor was taken from a human donor who had recovered from COVID-19. Specimen: peripheral blood, collected after recovery from COVID-19.

CDR3: CASSPRDRDNSPLHF. CDR3 bases: TGCGCCAGCAGCCCGCGGGACAGGGATAATTCACCCCTCCACTTT. The chain recombines TRBV5-1 with TRBJ1-6, with TRBD1 matching over 9 bases. The CDR3 totals 15 residues. The germline V gene has CDR1 SGHRS and CDR2 YFSETQ. The ends lost 4 bases at V and 5 bases at J; junction bases unmatched: 4.